The clone carrying this T cell receptor (beta chain) was recorded once. The source of the sample is a study of Ad26.COV2.S vaccination and SARS-CoV-2 variants. CDR3 length: 12 residues. V shed 8 bases and J shed 1 base, with 8 bases lying between them. This table comes from immunoSEQ multiplex PCR, and its TCRdb copy is limited to in-frame clones, with some not included. Among 300,000 to 500,000 clones listed, about 85% were seen once. Treatment described: roughly 19 received Ad26.COV2.S at low or high dose, single or two shots; about 5 received placebo; per-sample allocation not given. At day 63 after the first vaccine or placebo injection, samples were drawn.

The receptor was isolated from a person between 18 and 65 years old who received the Ad26.COV2.S COVID-19 vaccine or a placebo. The chain links TRBV12-3 or TRBV12-4 to TRBJ1-1, with D possibly TRBD1 on 5 matching bases. The specimen comprised peripheral blood, sampled in a trial of Ad26.COV2.S vaccine versus placebo. For the CDR3, the DNA is TGTGCCAGCCGAACAGGGAACACTGAAGCTTTCTTT. It encodes CASRTGNTEAFF.